The clone carrying this T cell receptor beta chain was recorded many times. The antigen is undetermined. The data stem from a study of read filtering for tumor transcriptome and immune sequencing. Molecular barcoded adaptors covering alpha/delta and beta/gamma chains were used on roughly 400 ng RNA. TCRdb itself ran the reads through MiXCR, one entry per CDR3 protein. Of more than 100,000 distinct CDR3 sequences detected, under 15% appear once; the ten largest clones hold around 8.3%. V was pared by 6 bases and J by 10 bases, with 18 bases between. There are 14 residues in the CDR3. Germline CDR1 LNHDA, CDR2 SQIVND (reference sequence). Regarding the study as a whole: Single-read clonotypes: about 81.9% of IR-seq clonotypes (approximately 3.7% of reads), 74.6% of RNA-seq clonotypes (44.6% of reads). Correlation between methods rose after single-read clonotypes were removed.

The TCR sequence derives from a donor at least 40 years old with multiple myeloma. The J gene is TRBJ1-4, the V gene TRBV19, with a tentative D call TRBD1 (6 bases). The source material was a population of CD138-negative cells sorted from bone marrow. CDR3 sequence: CASRGGTGWGKLFF. The DNA of the CDR3 is TGTGCCAGTAGAGGAGGAACAGGGTGGGGAAAACTGTTTTTT.